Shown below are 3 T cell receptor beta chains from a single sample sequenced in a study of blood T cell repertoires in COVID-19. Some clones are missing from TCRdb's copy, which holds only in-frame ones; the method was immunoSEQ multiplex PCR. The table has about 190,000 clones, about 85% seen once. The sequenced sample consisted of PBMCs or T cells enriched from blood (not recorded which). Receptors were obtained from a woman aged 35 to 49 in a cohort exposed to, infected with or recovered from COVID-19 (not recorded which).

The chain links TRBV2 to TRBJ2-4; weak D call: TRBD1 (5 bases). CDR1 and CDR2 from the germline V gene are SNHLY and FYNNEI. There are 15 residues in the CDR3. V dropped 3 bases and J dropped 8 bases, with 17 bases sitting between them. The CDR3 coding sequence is TGTGCCAGCAGTGAGGGGCCAGGCGAGTTGGACATTCAGTACTTC. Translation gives CASSEGPGELDIQYF.

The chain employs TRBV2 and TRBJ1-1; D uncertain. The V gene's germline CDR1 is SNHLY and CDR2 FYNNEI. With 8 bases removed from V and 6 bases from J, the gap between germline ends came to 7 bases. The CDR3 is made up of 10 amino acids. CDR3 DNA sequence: TGTGCCAGCGCGGGCCCTGAAGCTTTCTTT. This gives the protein CASAGPEAFF. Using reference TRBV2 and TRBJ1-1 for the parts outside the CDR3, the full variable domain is EPEVTQTPSHQVTQMGQEVILRCVPISNHLYFYWYRQILGQKVEFLVSFYNNEISEKSEIFDDQFSVERPDGSNFTLKIRSTKLEDSAMYFCASAGPEAFFGQGTRLTVV.

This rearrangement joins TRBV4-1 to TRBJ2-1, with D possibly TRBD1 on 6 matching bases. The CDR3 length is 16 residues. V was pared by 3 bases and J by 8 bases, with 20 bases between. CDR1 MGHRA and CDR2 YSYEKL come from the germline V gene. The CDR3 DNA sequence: TGCGCCAGCAGCCAGGAACAGGGCCCGGCGTATTATGAGCAGTTCTTC. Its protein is CASSQEQGPAYYEQFF.